This entry lists 31 T cell receptor beta chains sequenced from one sample in a study of blood T cells in healthy people across ages (dated by TCRdb to the mid-2010s). The receptor library was made with 5' RACE. TCRdb lists the instrument as Illumina HiSeq 2500. A second roughly 6 to 11 cycle PCR used a sample-barcoded 5' primer and a J-beta primer mix. Clones were called with MiXCR by TCRdb after fastp trimmed the public reads at Q25, and only in-frame beta chains were retained. Rows with one shared CDR3 protein collapse into an entry with the most common genes and DNA. Present in this sample are about 760,000 distinct CDR3 sequences, around three fifths of which were seen just once. The ten largest make up roughly 25% of the sample. The sample taken for sequencing was blood. The receptors here all came from a man in his forties or fifties in good health.

The chain couples TRBV25-1 to TRBJ1-2; D is undetermined. V dropped 5 bases and J dropped 1 base, with 11 bases sitting between them. CDR1 and CDR2 from the germline V gene are MGHDK and SYGVNS. The CDR3 contains 14 residues. CDR3 amino acids: CASSPAFSNYGYTF. CDR3 DNA sequence: TGTGCCAGCAGTCCTGCATTTAGTAACTATGGCTACACCTTC.

The V gene is TRBV4-2, the J gene TRBJ2-1; D is undetermined. Trimming left V 0 bases short and J 5 bases short, with 11 bases between. The CDR3 sequence is 15 residues long. Per germline, CDR1 LGHNA and CDR2 YNFKEQ. This chain's CDR3 is CASSQEGVAHNEQFF. The CDR3 DNA reads as TGTGCCAGCAGCCAAGAAGGAGTTGCCCACAATGAGCAGTTCTTC.

The chain couples TRBV6-6 to TRBJ1-1; D is undetermined. The CDR3 contains 13 residues. V was cut by 5 bases and J by 3 bases, with 10 bases left in between. Germline V gene data show CDR1 as MNHNY and CDR2 as SVGAGI (reference sequence). The CDR3 sequence is CASSGSWDTEAFF. CDR3 nucleotide sequence: TGTGCCAGCAGTGGCTCTTGGGACACTGAAGCTTTCTTT.

The V gene is TRBV4-3, the J gene TRBJ2-5, with 10 bases aligning to TRBD2. The CDR3 consists of 17 residues. V gave up 3 bases and J gave up 3 bases; unmatched junction bases: 10. Germline CDR1 is LGHNA and CDR2 is YSLEER. The CDR3 coding sequence is TGCGCCAGCAGCCAGAAAGCGGGAGGGCCAGTGAAAGAGACCCAGTACTTC. This codes for CASSQKAGGPVKETQYF.

This clonotype was recorded a few times. The V call is TRBV18, the J call TRBJ2-3; D unresolved. The germline gives CDR1 KGHSH, CDR2 LQKENI. The CDR3 consists of 12 residues. Trimming shortened V by 8 bases and J by 2 bases, and 8 bases separated the two germline ends. The CDR3 nucleotides read TGTGCCAGCAGCCCTATCACAGATACGCAGTATTTT. Residues: CASSPITDTQYF.

CDR3 bases: TGTGCCAGCAGCTCACACTTCAGGACTAGCGGGGGGCTTAGCGCCTACGAGCAGTACTTC. This codes for CASSSHFRTSGGLSAYEQYF. This chain uses TRBV7-9 with TRBJ2-7, with 14 nucleotides matching TRBD2. The CDR3 is made up of 20 amino acids. Germline V gene sequence: CDR1 SEHNR, CDR2 FQNEAQ (reference sequence). The ends lost 4 bases at V and 2 bases at J; junction bases unmatched: 16.

The rearrangement links TRBV15 to TRBJ2-3; D is perhaps TRBD1 or TRBD2 (5 bases each). The CDR3 is made up of 14 amino acids. Trimming cost V 5 bases and J 1 base, with 10 bases left between them. CDR1 and CDR2 from the germline V gene are LNHNV and YYDKDF (reference sequence). The CDR3 sequence is CATSGRDRTDTQYF. CDR3 sequence (DNA): TGTGCCACCAGCGGCAGGGACCGCACAGATACGCAGTATTTT.

J is TRBJ2-5 and V is TRBV10-3; 10 bases line up with TRBD1. TRBJ2-7 matches the DNA end more closely, so the J call is doubtful. This CDR3 contains 13 residues. From germline, CDR1 is ENHRY and CDR2 SYGVKD. Here the CDR3 reads CAIRDRGFYEQYF. The CDR3 region has the DNA TGTGCCATCAGGGACAGGGGGTTCTACGAGCAGTACTTC.

J is TRBJ2-1 and V is TRBV4-2; TRBD2 might be the D (6 bases). The germline V gene encodes CDR1 LGHNA and CDR2 YNFKEQ. The CDR3 consists of 18 residues. V was cut by 1 base and J by 0 bases, with 16 bases left in between. The CDR3 nucleotides read TGTGCCAGCAGCCAAGCTACTACTAGCAGGAGCTCCTACAATGAGCAGTTCTTC. Protein: CASSQATTSRSSYNEQFF.

The chain combines TRBV7-9 with TRBJ2-3, with TRBD1 matching 9 bases. This CDR3 region has 15 residues. The germline CDR1 and CDR2 sequences are SEHNR and FQNEAQ (reference sequence). With 5 bases clipped from V and 2 bases from J, the junction kept 5 bases outside the gene matches. The CDR3 DNA is TGTGCCAGCAGCCACGGGACAGGGACCACAGATACGCAGTATTTT. Translating it yields CASSHGTGTTDTQYF.

The chain recombines TRBV3-1 with TRBJ1-2; TRBD1 agrees at 9 bases. The CDR3 is 12 amino acids. V was clipped by 6 bases and J by 7 bases; unmatched bases: 3. Germline V gives CDR1 LGHDT, CDR2 YNNKEL (reference sequence). The CDR3 protein is CASRGTGSGYTF. The CDR3 DNA reads as TGTGCCAGCAGGGGGACAGGGAGTGGCTACACCTTC.

This clonotype appeared a few times. The CDR3 is CSAPRGNEQYF. The CDR3 coding sequence is TGCAGTGCCCCAAGGGGGAACGAGCAGTACTTC. V usage is TRBV20-1 and J usage is TRBJ2-7, with D perhaps matching TRBD1 (6 bases). The V end lost 6 bases, the J end lost 5 bases, and 11 bases lay between the germline ends. Germline values: CDR1 DFQATT, CDR2 SNEGSKA (reference sequence). The CDR3 is 11 amino acids.

The V and J genes are TRBV13 and TRBJ2-3, with TRBD2 matching over 9 bases. CDR1 and CDR2 from the germline V gene are PRHDT and FYEKMQ (reference sequence). V trimming: 3 bases; J trimming: 4 bases; junction bases outside the gene matches: 8. The CDR3 runs to 16 residues. For the CDR3, the DNA is TGTGCCAGCAGCTTTTGGCGGGGGGGCAGGGCAGATACGCAGTATTTT. The encoded protein is CASSFWRGGRADTQYF.

The CDR3 DNA reads TGTGCCAGCAGCTTAGCGGGACAGGGGGAAGGCTACACCTTC. This gives the protein CASSLAGQGEGYTF. This chain uses TRBV7-2 with TRBJ1-2; 11 nucleotides match TRBD1. This CDR3 has 14 amino acids. V was pared by 0 bases and J by 8 bases, with 2 bases of the junction left unmatched. Germline V CDR1 and CDR2: SGHTA, FQGNSA.

The chain has TRBV28 and TRBJ2-5, with a weak D call TRBD2 (6 bases). The end of the DNA aligns better with TRBJ2-7, so the J call may be wrong. This CDR3 is 15 amino acids long. Per the germline V gene, CDR1 is MDHEN and CDR2 is SYDVKM. Here the CDR3 reads CASSPRDSLFYEQYF. In nucleotides, the CDR3 is TGTGCCAGCAGCCCCCGGGACTCCCTTTTCTACGAGCAGTACTTC.

V gene TRBV20-1 combines with J gene TRBJ2-1, with a possible D match to TRBD2 (5 bases). The V gene lost 3 bases and the J gene lost 4 bases, with 19 bases spanning the gap. In germline, CDR1 is DFQATT, CDR2 SNEGSKA (reference sequence). The CDR3 runs to 16 residues. The CDR3 reads CSASAFGSTRYNEQFF. The CDR3 DNA follows: TGCAGTGCTAGCGCGTTTGGGAGTACGAGATACAATGAGCAGTTCTTC.

This rearrangement joins TRBV5-8 to TRBJ2-1, with a possible D match to TRBD1 (7 bases). CDR3 length: 15 amino acids. Trimming cost V 7 bases and J 5 bases, with 19 bases left between them. CDR1 and CDR2 from the germline V gene are SGHTS and YDEGEE. This chain's CDR3 is CASDLRGPGDNEQFF. DNA for the CDR3: TGTGCCAGCGATCTGAGGGGGCCGGGGGACAATGAGCAGTTCTTC.

This chain uses TRBV11-2 with TRBJ1-1; 9 positions match TRBD1. Per germline, CDR1 SGHAT and CDR2 FQNNGV. The CDR3 is made up of 17 amino acids. V gave up 5 bases and J gave up 0 bases; unmatched junction bases: 10. The CDR3 reads CASSPFPTGGMNTEAFF. The CDR3 nucleotides are TGTGCCAGCAGCCCGTTTCCGACAGGGGGTATGAACACTGAAGCTTTCTTT.

The rearrangement uses TRBV25-1 and TRBJ1-1; D possibly corresponds to TRBD1 (5 bases). Germline CDR1 is MGHDK and CDR2 is SYGVNS. The CDR3 has 16 residues. Between the trimmed V and J ends, which lost 1 base and 7 bases, there was a span of 19 bases. The CDR3 sequence: CASSEFVVRGAGEAFF. The CDR3 nucleotides are TGTGCCAGCAGTGAATTTGTGGTTCGGGGCGCCGGTGAAGCTTTCTTT.

This clonotype has just a few counts. V usage is TRBV7-2 and J usage is TRBJ2-3; 10 positions match TRBD2. There are 17 residues in the CDR3. V lost 5 bases, J lost 3 bases, and 11 bases stayed unmatched. Germline CDR1 is SGHTA and CDR2 is FQGNSA. The CDR3, as DNA: TGTGCCAGCAGCAAACTAGCGGGGACGGTGGGGACAGATACGCAGTATTTT. Translating gives CASSKLAGTVGTDTQYF.

The rearrangement uses TRBV7-2 and TRBJ2-7; 11 nucleotides agree with TRBD2. CDR1 is SGHTA, CDR2 FQGNSA, per germline. The CDR3 loop spans 15 amino acids. V lost 2 bases and J lost 5; bases outside the gene matches: 5. The CDR3 sequence is CASSLIAGGTHEQYF. CDR3 sequence (DNA): TGTGCCAGCAGCTTAATAGCGGGAGGGACCCACGAGCAGTACTTC.

The rearrangement uses TRBV5-1 and TRBJ2-7, with D tentatively TRBD2 (5 bases). Germline values: CDR1 SGHRS, CDR2 YFSETQ. V was shortened by 5 bases and J by 7 bases, with 13 bases between the two germline ends. The length of the CDR3 is 12 residues. In DNA, the CDR3 is TGCGCCAGCAGATACGCCGAGGGAGAGCAGTACTTC. Amino acid sequence: CASRYAEGEQYF.

This clonotype was found a few times. This rearrangement joins TRBV15 to TRBJ2-3; D is ambiguous. V was trimmed by 1 base and J by 0 bases, leaving 14 bases between them. Germline V gives CDR1 LNHNV, CDR2 YYDKDF (reference sequence). The CDR3 covers 17 residues. The CDR3 sequence is CATSRGGPLSSTDTQYF. CDR3 nucleotide sequence: TGTGCCACCAGCAGAGGAGGACCACTTTCTAGCACAGATACGCAGTATTTT. Full variable domain (missing parts from reference TRBV15 and TRBJ2-3): DAMVIQNPRYQVTQFGKPVTLSCSQTLNHNVMYWYQQKSSQAPKLLFHYYDKDFNNEADTPDNFQSRRPNTSFCFLDIRSPGLGDTAMYLCATSRGGPLSSTDTQYFGPGTRLTVL.

V gene TRBV28 combines with J gene TRBJ2-3; D may be TRBD1 (6 bases). V was shortened by 7 bases and J by 1 base, with 15 bases between the two germline ends. This CDR3 has 15 residues. Germline CDR1 and CDR2: MDHEN and SYDVKM. This CDR3 reads CASNLRGSGTDTQYF. DNA of the CDR3: TGTGCCAGCAACCTCAGGGGATCTGGCACAGATACGCAGTATTTT.

This clonotype was seen only a few times. V and J are TRBV11-2 and TRBJ2-3, with D possibly TRBD2 on 6 matching bases. V lost 4 bases and J lost 1, with 15 bases in between. Germline CDR1 and CDR2: SGHAT and FQNNGV. CDR3 length: 16 residues. In DNA, the CDR3 is TGTGCCAGCAGCTCCCCGGGGGAGACCGGCACAGATACGCAGTATTTT. Residues: CASSSPGETGTDTQYF.

The chain uses TRBV27 and TRBJ2-7, with no clear D. This CDR3 spans 13 amino acids. Per germline, CDR1 MNHEY and CDR2 SMNVEV (reference sequence). V was trimmed by 0 bases and J by 7 bases, leaving 10 bases between them. CDR3 in amino acids: CASSLSPVREQYF. CDR3 coding DNA: TGTGCCAGCAGTTTATCTCCGGTGAGGGAGCAGTACTTC.

This clonotype was recorded a few times. This rearrangement joins TRBV20-1 to TRBJ1-2; tentative D call: TRBD1 (6 bases). Per the germline V gene, CDR1 is DFQATT and CDR2 is SNEGSKA (reference sequence). V lost 5 bases and J lost 2, with 12 bases in between. The CDR3 runs to 13 residues. This CDR3 is CSASGTNNYGYTF. CDR3 nucleotide sequence: TGCAGTGCTTCGGGGACAAACAACTATGGCTACACCTTC.

The gene calls are TRBV20-1 and TRBJ2-5; 8 nucleotides align to TRBD1. With the DNA end fitting TRBJ2-7 better, the J assignment may be wrong. CDR3 length: 11 residues. Germline lookup yields CDR1 DFQATT and CDR2 SNEGSKA (reference sequence). The CDR3 DNA is TGCAGTGCCACCGACAGGGGCGAGCAGTACTTC. Its translation: CSATDRGEQYF.

The rearrangement joins TRBV29-1 to TRBJ2-5; D gene uncertain. V was pared by 5 bases and J by 2 bases, with 9 bases between. The CDR3 is made up of 12 amino acids. The germline V gene has CDR1 SQVTM and CDR2 ANQGSEA. The CDR3 region is CSVMDGQETQYF. DNA for the CDR3: TGCAGCGTTATGGACGGACAAGAGACCCAGTACTTC.

This chain links TRBV11-3 with TRBJ2-7; no clear D gene. This CDR3 comprises 14 residues. V gave up 4 bases and J gave up 2 bases, with 12 bases separating them. Germline values: CDR1 SGHNT, CDR2 YENEEA. Here the CDR3 reads CASSSARAPYEQYF. CDR3 DNA: TGTGCCAGCAGCTCCGCTAGGGCCCCCTACGAGCAGTACTTC.

This chain links TRBV5-1 with TRBJ2-5; tentative D call: TRBD1 (5 bases). Per the germline V gene, CDR1 is SGHRS and CDR2 is YFSETQ. The CDR3 totals 15 residues. The V gene lost 0 bases and the J gene lost 2 bases, with 11 bases spanning the gap. CDR3 residues: CASSLGRAGQETQYF. The CDR3 DNA follows: TGCGCCAGCAGCTTGGGCCGGGCAGGGCAAGAGACCCAGTACTTC. The whole variable domain, filled in from reference TRBV5-1 and TRBJ2-5, reads KAGVTQTPRYLIKTRGQQVTLSCSPISGHRSVSWYQQTPGQGLQFLFEYFSETQRNKGNFPGRFSGRQFSNSRSEMNVSTLELGDSALYLCASSLGRAGQETQYFGPGTRLLVL.